The 11 T cell receptor beta chains listed next were all sequenced from one sample in a study of Tregs in tolerant kidney transplant recipients. Using immunoSEQ multiplex PCR, the repertoire was profiled, and TCRdb retains in-frame clones only, with some absent. This table has 90,000 or so clones, 90% to 95% appearing once. Source material: CD8+ T cells from blood. The receptors derive from a human donor in good health.

The CDR3 spells CASSYRGRSYNEQFF. DNA for the CDR3: TGTGCCAGCAGCTACAGGGGTAGGTCCTACAATGAGCAGTTCTTC. The V and J genes are TRBV2 and TRBJ2-1, with TRBD1 identical over 7 bases. The CDR3 spans 15 residues. CDR1 SNHLY and CDR2 FYNNEI come from the germline V gene. Unmatched junction bases numbered 6, after V lost 6 bases and J lost 1 base. The complete variable domain, with remaining parts taken from reference TRBV2 and TRBJ2-1, reads EPEVTQTPSHQVTQMGQEVILRCVPISNHLYFYWYRQILGQKVEFLVSFYNNEISEKSEIFDDQFSVERPDGSNFTLKIRSTKLEDSAMYFCASSYRGRSYNEQFFGPGTRLTVL.

J is TRBJ2-7 and V is TRBV6-5; tentatively, D is TRBD2 (6 bases). Germline loops: CDR1 MNHEY, CDR2 SVGAGI. The CDR3 length is 15 residues. With 7 bases removed from V and 1 base from J, the gap between germline ends came to 17 bases. CDR3 DNA: TGTGCCAGCACCCCGGGAGTTCCAAGTTCCTACGAGCAGTACTTC. Translating gives CASTPGVPSSYEQYF.

The rearrangement uses TRBV7-9 and TRBJ2-3, with 13 positions matching TRBD2. V lost 7 bases to trimming and J lost 4 bases; unmatched junction nucleotides: 5. This CDR3 is 15 amino acids long. Germline CDR1 reads SEHNR; CDR2 reads FQNEAQ (reference sequence). CDR3 region: CASIGLAGVPDTQYF. CDR3 in DNA: TGTGCCAGCATCGGACTAGCGGGAGTCCCAGATACGCAGTATTTT.

The CDR3 bases are TGCAGTGCGGGGCAGCCCCAGCATTTT. Translating gives CSAGQPQHF. The V gene is TRBV20-1, the J gene TRBJ1-5, with D hard to call. The V and J ends lost 6 bases and 7 bases respectively, with 4 bases between them. The CDR3 extends over 9 amino acids. Germline V gives CDR1 DFQATT, CDR2 SNEGSKA (reference sequence).

In DNA, the CDR3 is TGTGCCAGCGGGGCCACGGACGGTCAGTACACTGAAGCTTTCTTT. Translated, it gives CASGATDGQYTEAFF. The chain employs TRBV2 and TRBJ1-1; a possible D gene is TRBD1 (5 bases). Between the trimmed V and J ends, which lost 8 bases and 3 bases, there was a span of 19 bases. Germline CDR1 and CDR2: SNHLY and FYNNEI. CDR3 length: 15 amino acids.

The J gene is TRBJ2-6, the V gene TRBV5-6; 11 bases agree with TRBD1. Trimming took 5 bases from V and 2 from J; bases not matched to a gene: 9. The CDR3 contains 18 residues. Germline V CDR1 and CDR2: SGHDT, YYEEEE. CDR3 sequence: CASSLLGQGVAGANVLTF. The CDR3 DNA reads TGTGCCAGCAGTCTGCTGGGACAGGGGGTGGCTGGGGCCAACGTCCTGACTTTC.

The chain links TRBV9 to TRBJ2-1; D is unresolved. V lost 4 bases, J lost 4 bases, and 18 bases lay in between. From germline, CDR1 is SGDLS and CDR2 YYNGEE. The CDR3 has 16 residues. The DNA for the CDR3 is TGTGCCAGCAGCTCTGCTTTGGCGACGTCGTACAATGAGCAGTTCTTC. It encodes CASSSALATSYNEQFF.

The chain uses TRBV27 and TRBJ1-2, with a tentative D call TRBD1 (6 bases). This CDR3 comprises 15 residues. Germline V gene lookup returns CDR1 MNHEY and CDR2 SMNVEV (reference sequence). Trimming cost V 5 bases and J 5 bases, with 18 bases left between them. The CDR3: CASSGGGTPRYGYTF. The DNA of the CDR3 is TGTGCCAGCAGTGGAGGGGGGACACCGAGGTATGGCTACACCTTC.

The chain couples TRBV18 to TRBJ1-5; the D is unclear. V dropped 4 bases and J dropped 5 bases, with 9 bases sitting between them. This CDR3 is 13 amino acids long. In germline, CDR1 is KGHSH, CDR2 LQKENI. The CDR3 protein is CASSLNVDQPQHF. Here the CDR3 DNA reads TGTGCCAGCTCACTTAACGTGGATCAGCCCCAGCATTTT.

The chain employs TRBV27 and TRBJ2-2; D is perhaps TRBD1 (6 bases). The CDR3 has 14 residues. V was clipped by 4 bases and J by 4 bases, with 10 bases between them. Germline CDR1 and CDR2: MNHEY and SMNVEV (reference sequence). In DNA form, the CDR3 reads TGTGCCAGCAGTTCAAACAGGGTCACCGGGGAGCTGTTTTTT. It is translated as CASSSNRVTGELFF.

This clone has a single count. The chain uses TRBV5-1 and TRBJ1-2; no definite D call. V dropped 4 bases and J dropped 4 bases, with 11 bases sitting between them. The CDR3 loop spans 13 amino acids. Germline lookup yields CDR1 SGHRS and CDR2 YFSETQ. CDR3 sequence reads: CASSEGAGYGYTF. The CDR3 DNA reads TGCGCCAGCAGCGAGGGCGCCGGCTATGGCTACACCTTC. The variable domain in full, completed from reference TRBV5-1 and TRBJ1-2, reads KAGVTQTPRYLIKTRGQQVTLSCSPISGHRSVSWYQQTPGQGLQFLFEYFSETQRNKGNFPGRFSGRQFSNSRSEMNVSTLELGDSALYLCASSEGAGYGYTFGSGTRLTVV.